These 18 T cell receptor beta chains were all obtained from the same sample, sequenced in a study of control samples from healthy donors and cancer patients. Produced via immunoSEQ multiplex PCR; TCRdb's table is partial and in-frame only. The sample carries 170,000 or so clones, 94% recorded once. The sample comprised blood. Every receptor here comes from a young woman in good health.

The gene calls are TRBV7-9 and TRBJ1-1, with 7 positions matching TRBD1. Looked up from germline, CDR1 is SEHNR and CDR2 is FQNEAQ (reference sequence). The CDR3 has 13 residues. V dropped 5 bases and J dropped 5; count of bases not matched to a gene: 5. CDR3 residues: CASSLPGGTEAFF. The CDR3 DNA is TGTGCCAGCAGCCTACCAGGGGGGACTGAAGCTTTCTTT. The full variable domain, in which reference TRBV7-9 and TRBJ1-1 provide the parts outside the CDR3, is DTGVSQNPRHKITKRGQNVTFRCDPISEHNRLYWYRQTLGQGPEFLTYFQNEAQLEKSRLLSDRFSAERPKGSFSTLEIQRTEQGDSAMYLCASSLPGGTEAFFGQGTRLTVV.

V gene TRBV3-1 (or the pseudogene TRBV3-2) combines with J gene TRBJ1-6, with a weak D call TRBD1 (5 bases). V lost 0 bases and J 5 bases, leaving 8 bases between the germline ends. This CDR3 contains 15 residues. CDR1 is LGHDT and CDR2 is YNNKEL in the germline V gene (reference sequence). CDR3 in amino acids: CASSQERQNNSPLHF. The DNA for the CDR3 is TGTGCCAGCAGCCAAGAAAGACAGAATAATTCACCCCTCCACTTT.

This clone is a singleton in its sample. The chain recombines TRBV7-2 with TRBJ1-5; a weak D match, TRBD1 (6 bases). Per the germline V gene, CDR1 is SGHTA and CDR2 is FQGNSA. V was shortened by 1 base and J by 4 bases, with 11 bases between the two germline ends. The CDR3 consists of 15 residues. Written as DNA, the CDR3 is TGTGCCAGCAGCTTAGACAGGGCGGTAAATCAGCCCCAGCATTTT. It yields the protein CASSLDRAVNQPQHF.

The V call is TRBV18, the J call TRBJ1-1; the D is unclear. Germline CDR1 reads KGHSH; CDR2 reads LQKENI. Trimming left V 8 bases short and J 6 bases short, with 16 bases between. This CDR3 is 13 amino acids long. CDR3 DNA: TGTGCCAGCATCCCCGGGTTTGGCTCTGAAGCTTTCTTT. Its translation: CASIPGFGSEAFF.

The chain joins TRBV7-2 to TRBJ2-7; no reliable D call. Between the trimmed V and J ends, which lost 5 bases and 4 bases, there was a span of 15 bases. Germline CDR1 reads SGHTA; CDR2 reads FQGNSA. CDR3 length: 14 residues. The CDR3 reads CASSPMAILYEQYF. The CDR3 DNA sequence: TGTGCCAGCAGCCCAATGGCGATCCTATACGAGCAGTACTTC.

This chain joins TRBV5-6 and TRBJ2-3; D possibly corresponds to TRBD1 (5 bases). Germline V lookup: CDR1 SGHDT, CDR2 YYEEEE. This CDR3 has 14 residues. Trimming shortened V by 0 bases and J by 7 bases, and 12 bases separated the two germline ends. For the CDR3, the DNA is TGTGCCAGCAGCTTGGGTGGGGCGGCGAATACGCAGTATTTT. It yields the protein CASSLGGAANTQYF.

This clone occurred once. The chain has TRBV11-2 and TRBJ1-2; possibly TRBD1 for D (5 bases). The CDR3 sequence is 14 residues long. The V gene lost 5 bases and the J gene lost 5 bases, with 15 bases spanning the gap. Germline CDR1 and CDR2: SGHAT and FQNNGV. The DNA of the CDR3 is TGTGCCAGCAGCCCCTTGGGGCATGGATATGGCTACACCTTC. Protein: CASSPLGHGYGYTF.

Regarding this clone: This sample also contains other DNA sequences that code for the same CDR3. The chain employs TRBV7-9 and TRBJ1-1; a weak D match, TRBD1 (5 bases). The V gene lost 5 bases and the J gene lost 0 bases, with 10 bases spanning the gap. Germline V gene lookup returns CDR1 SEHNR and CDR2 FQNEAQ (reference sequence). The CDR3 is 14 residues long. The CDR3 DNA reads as TGTGCCAGCAGCCTCAGACAGATGAACACTGAAGCTTTCTTT. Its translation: CASSLRQMNTEAFF.

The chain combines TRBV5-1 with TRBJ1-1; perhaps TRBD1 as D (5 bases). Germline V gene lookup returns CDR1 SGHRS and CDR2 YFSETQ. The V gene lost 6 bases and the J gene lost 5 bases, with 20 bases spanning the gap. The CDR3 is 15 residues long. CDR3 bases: TGCGCCAGCAACCTTTTTCCAGGGAGCAGGACTGAAGCTTTCTTT. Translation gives CASNLFPGSRTEAFF.

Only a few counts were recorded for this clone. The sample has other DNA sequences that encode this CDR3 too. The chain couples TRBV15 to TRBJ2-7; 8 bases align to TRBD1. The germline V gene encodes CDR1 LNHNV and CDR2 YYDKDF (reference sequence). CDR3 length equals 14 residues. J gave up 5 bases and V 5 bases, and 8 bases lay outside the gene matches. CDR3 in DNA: TGTGCCACCAGCCCGGGGACAGGAGACCACGAGCAGTACTTC. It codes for CATSPGTGDHEQYF.

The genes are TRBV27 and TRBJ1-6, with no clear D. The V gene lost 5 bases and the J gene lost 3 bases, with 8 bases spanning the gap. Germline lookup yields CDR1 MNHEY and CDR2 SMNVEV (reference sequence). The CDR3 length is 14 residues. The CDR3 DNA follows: TGTGCCAGCAGTCCCAGTGGCTATAATTCACCCCTCCACTTT. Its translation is CASSPSGYNSPLHF.

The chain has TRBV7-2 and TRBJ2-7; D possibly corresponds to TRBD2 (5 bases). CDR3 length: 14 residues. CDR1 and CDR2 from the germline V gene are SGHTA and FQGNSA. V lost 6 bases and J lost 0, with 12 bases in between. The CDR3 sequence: CASSLDSFSYEQYF. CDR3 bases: TGTGCCAGCAGTCTGGACTCGTTCTCCTACGAGCAGTACTTC.

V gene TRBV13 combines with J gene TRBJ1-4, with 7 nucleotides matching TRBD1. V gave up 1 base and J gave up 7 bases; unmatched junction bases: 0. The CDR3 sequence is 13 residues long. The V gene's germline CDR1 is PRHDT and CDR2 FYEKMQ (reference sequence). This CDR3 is CASSLEGAEKLFF. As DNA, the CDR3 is TGTGCCAGCAGCTTAGAGGGGGCTGAAAAACTGTTTTTT.

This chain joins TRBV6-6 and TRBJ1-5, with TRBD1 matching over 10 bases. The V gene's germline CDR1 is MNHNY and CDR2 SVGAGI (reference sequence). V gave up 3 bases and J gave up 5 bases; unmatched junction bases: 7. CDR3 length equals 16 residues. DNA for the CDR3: TGTGCCAGCAGTTATCAGACAGGGGGCATAGATCAGCCCCAGCATTTT. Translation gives CASSYQTGGIDQPQHF.

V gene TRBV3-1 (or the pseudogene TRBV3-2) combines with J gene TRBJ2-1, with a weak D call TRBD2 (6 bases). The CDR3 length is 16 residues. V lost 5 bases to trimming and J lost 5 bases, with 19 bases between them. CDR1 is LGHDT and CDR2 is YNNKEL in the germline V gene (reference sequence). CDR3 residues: CASSTHGLSEDNEQFF. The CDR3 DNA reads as TGTGCCAGCAGCACCCATGGACTAAGTGAAGACAATGAGCAGTTCTTC.

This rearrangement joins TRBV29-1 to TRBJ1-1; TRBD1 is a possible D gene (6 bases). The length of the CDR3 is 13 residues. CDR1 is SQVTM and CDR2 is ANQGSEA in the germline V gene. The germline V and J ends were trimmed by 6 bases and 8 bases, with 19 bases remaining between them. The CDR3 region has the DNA TGCAGCGTATTCCCTAACCACAGGGAGGAAGCTTTCTTT. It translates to CSVFPNHREEAFF.

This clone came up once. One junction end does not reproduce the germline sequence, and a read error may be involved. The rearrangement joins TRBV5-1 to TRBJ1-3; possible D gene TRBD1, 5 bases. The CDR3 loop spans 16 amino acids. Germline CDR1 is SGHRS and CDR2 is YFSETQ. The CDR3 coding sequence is TGCGCCAGCAGCTTGGACGGGGCGCGCTCTGGAAGCACCATATATTTT. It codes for CASSLDGARSGSTIYF.

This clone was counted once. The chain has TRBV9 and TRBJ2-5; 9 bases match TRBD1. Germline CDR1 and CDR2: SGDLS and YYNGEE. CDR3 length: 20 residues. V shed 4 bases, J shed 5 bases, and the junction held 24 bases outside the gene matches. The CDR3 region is CASSTRADYTGGDRFETQYF. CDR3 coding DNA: TGTGCCAGCAGCACCCGCGCGGACTACACAGGGGGCGATCGGTTTGAGACCCAGTACTTC.